These 26 T cell receptor beta chains originate from one sample sequenced in a study of blood T cell repertoires in COVID-19. Produced via immunoSEQ multiplex PCR; TCRdb's table is partial and in-frame only. The table includes 170,000 or so clones, around nine tenths detected once. The sequencing input was PBMCs or T cells enriched from blood (not recorded which). The receptor set was obtained from a woman between 50 and 59 years old who had recovered from COVID-19.

This chain uses TRBV7-6 with TRBJ1-2; D may be TRBD1 (6 bases). Germline loops: CDR1 SGHVS, CDR2 FNYEAQ. The CDR3 loop spans 12 amino acids. With 0 bases removed from V and 10 bases from J, the gap between germline ends came to 9 bases. The CDR3 nucleotides read TGTGCCAGCAGCTTAGCACAGGGTGACTACACCTTC. It codes for CASSLAQGDYTF.

The chain uses TRBV5-8 and TRBJ1-5; D is ambiguous. This CDR3 is 15 amino acids long. In germline, CDR1 is SGHTS, CDR2 YDEGEE. Trimming left V 0 bases short and J 1 base short, with 8 bases between. The CDR3 region is CASSLVSLSNQPQHF. The CDR3 DNA reads as TGTGCCAGCAGCTTGGTTTCCCTAAGCAATCAGCCCCAGCATTTT.

The CDR3 nucleotides read TGTGCCAGCAGCCAACCTACTAGCGGGAATGAGCAGTTCTTC. Translating gives CASSQPTSGNEQFF. The V call is TRBV4-2, the J call TRBJ2-1, with 9 bases lining up with TRBD2. J lost 7 bases, V lost 2 bases, and 3 bases had no gene match. Germline loops: CDR1 LGHNA, CDR2 YNFKEQ. This CDR3 region has 14 residues.

The chain couples TRBV6-2 or TRBV6-3 to TRBJ2-5; D perhaps matches TRBD2 (5 bases). The V gene lost 2 bases and the J gene lost 5 bases, with 9 bases spanning the gap. The germline CDR1 and CDR2 sequences are MNHEY and SVGEGT. CDR3 length equals 13 residues. The CDR3 region is CASSYGGRETQYF. The CDR3 DNA sequence: TGTGCCAGCAGTTACGGAGGCCGGGAGACCCAGTACTTC.

The chain uses TRBV11-3 and TRBJ2-1; TRBD2 matches at 10 bases. CDR3 length: 17 residues. Per germline, CDR1 SGHNT and CDR2 YENEEA. V trimming: 0 bases; J trimming: 4 bases; junction bases outside the gene matches: 6. CDR3 amino acids: CASSLEIGLAAYNEQFF. Here the CDR3 DNA reads TGTGCCAGCAGCTTAGAAATAGGACTAGCGGCTTACAATGAGCAGTTCTTC.

The J gene is TRBJ1-2, the V gene TRBV3-1 (or the pseudogene TRBV3-2), with a tentative D call TRBD1 (5 bases). Germline lookup yields CDR1 LGHDT and CDR2 YNNKEL (reference sequence). The CDR3 is made up of 17 amino acids. V gave up 4 bases and J gave up 2 bases, with 20 bases separating them. CDR3 sequence (DNA): TGTGCCAGCAGCCGAACAACCACGGGAGGGGCGAACTATGGCTACACCTTC. Translation gives CASSRTTTGGANYGYTF.

The rearrangement uses TRBV6-5 and TRBJ2-6; D perhaps matches TRBD2 (6 bases). Germline V gene lookup returns CDR1 MNHEY and CDR2 SVGAGI. V shed 0 bases and J shed 3 bases, with 9 bases lying between them. The CDR3 spans 16 residues. CDR3 sequence reads: CASSYSPGGGANVLTF. The CDR3 coding sequence is TGTGCCAGCAGTTACTCCCCCGGGGGTGGGGCCAACGTCCTGACTTTC.

As to this clone: This same CDR3 is encoded by further DNA sequences in the sample. The chain's CDR3 is CASSPGQNNEQFF. The CDR3 DNA is TGTGCCAGCTCACCGGGACAGAACAATGAGCAGTTCTTC. This chain links TRBV18 with TRBJ2-1, with 7 bases lining up with TRBD1. CDR1 is KGHSH and CDR2 is LQKENI in the germline V gene. This CDR3 contains 13 residues. The ends lost 3 bases at V and 5 bases at J; junction bases unmatched: 1.

V and J are TRBV7-9 and TRBJ1-2; weak D call: TRBD1 (5 bases). The length of the CDR3 is 16 residues. V dropped 0 bases and J dropped 0 bases, with 11 bases sitting between them. The V gene's germline CDR1 is SEHNR and CDR2 FQNEAQ (reference sequence). The CDR3: CASSLAGLHSNYGYTF. CDR3 coding DNA: TGTGCCAGCAGCTTAGCGGGGCTTCACTCTAACTATGGCTACACCTTC.

The rearrangement joins TRBV7-2 to TRBJ2-7; D might be TRBD1 (5 bases). V dropped 1 base and J dropped 1 base, with 11 bases sitting between them. Germline values: CDR1 SGHTA, CDR2 FQGNSA. The CDR3 has 15 amino acids. CDR3: CASSLEWGGSYEQYF. In DNA, the CDR3 is TGTGCCAGCAGCTTAGAGTGGGGCGGATCCTACGAGCAGTACTTC.

The chain employs TRBV30 and TRBJ2-2, with TRBD1 as a possible D gene (7 bases). This CDR3 region has 14 residues. CDR1 and CDR2 (germline): GTSNPN, SVGIG (reference sequence). Between the trimmed V and J ends, which lost 0 bases and 7 bases, there was a span of 12 bases. This CDR3 is CAWSVRGASGELFF. CDR3 nucleotide sequence: TGTGCCTGGAGTGTCAGGGGGGCAAGCGGGGAGCTGTTTTTT.

This rearrangement joins TRBV4-1 to TRBJ2-3; D gene ambiguous. CDR3 length equals 16 residues. The ends were cut back, 2 bases at V and 0 bases at J, with 12 bases in the middle. Germline loops: CDR1 MGHRA, CDR2 YSYEKL. Written as DNA, the CDR3 is TGCGCCAGCAGCCAAACTCGACGACTTAGCACAGATACGCAGTATTTT. Encoded protein: CASSQTRRLSTDTQYF.

The genes are TRBV7-3 and TRBJ2-3; 7 bases fit TRBD2. The CDR3 extends over 16 amino acids. Trimming removed 5 bases from V and 1 base from J; junction bases left unmatched: 9. Germline V gives CDR1 SGHTA, CDR2 FQGTGA. CDR3 bases: TGTGCCAGCAGCCCCAGGGAGGGCAGGGGCACAGATACGCAGTATTTT. Translation gives CASSPREGRGTDTQYF.

This chain links TRBV14 with TRBJ2-5; D not certain. V lost 0 bases and J 4 bases, leaving 9 bases between the germline ends. CDR3 length equals 14 residues. Germline V gene data show CDR1 as SGHDN and CDR2 as FVKESK. The CDR3 is CASSQDRGSETQYF. CDR3 sequence (DNA): TGTGCCAGCAGCCAAGATCGCGGTTCAGAGACCCAGTACTTC.

The table lists this clone with a count of one. The chain recombines TRBV5-4 with TRBJ1-6, with D possibly being TRBD1 (6 bases). Germline loops: CDR1 SGHNT, CDR2 YYREEE (reference sequence). The CDR3 extends over 16 amino acids. V was pared by 0 bases and J by 4 bases, with 11 bases between. The CDR3 DNA is TGTGCCAGCAGCTTGGCCGAGAGGGGGTATAATTCACCCCTCCACTTT. This translates into CASSLAERGYNSPLHF.

In its sample, this clone was seen once. The V and J genes are TRBV9 and TRBJ2-3; D gene ambiguous. The V end was cut by 6 bases, the J end by 0 bases, with 17 bases between. The CDR3 is 16 residues long. Germline CDR1 is SGDLS and CDR2 is YYNGEE. The CDR3 loop is CASTYWSSASTDTQYF. The DNA of the CDR3 is TGTGCCAGCACCTACTGGTCTTCCGCTAGCACAGATACGCAGTATTTT.

Notes on this clone: Other DNA sequences in the sample encode the same CDR3. The chain recombines TRBV2 with TRBJ2-7; no reliable D call. The CDR3 is made up of 10 amino acids. From germline, CDR1 is SNHLY and CDR2 FYNNEI. Trimming left V 8 bases short and J 2 bases short, with 4 bases between. This CDR3 reads CASRAYEQYF. Here the CDR3 DNA reads TGTGCCAGCCGGGCCTACGAGCAGTACTTC.

This chain joins TRBV7-8 and TRBJ2-3; TRBD2 matches 7 bases. Germline V CDR1 and CDR2: SGHVS, FQNEAQ. This CDR3 spans 17 amino acids. J lost 3 bases, V lost 5 bases, and 14 bases had no gene match. CDR3 sequence reads: CASSPGWVASGTDTQYF. The CDR3 DNA sequence: TGTGCCAGCAGCCCGGGTTGGGTGGCTAGCGGAACAGATACGCAGTATTTT.

This sequence joins TRBV3-1 (or the pseudogene TRBV3-2) and TRBJ1-2; 9 nucleotides agree with TRBD1. V shed 0 bases and J 7 bases; nucleotides not matched to a gene: 6. Germline CDR1 reads LGHDT; CDR2 reads YNNKEL (reference sequence). CDR3 size: 15 residues. The CDR3 bases are TGTGCCAGCAGCCAAGATGGGACAGGGTATCGTGGCTACACCTTC. This gives the protein CASSQDGTGYRGYTF.

V and J are TRBV27 and TRBJ2-1; TRBD1 agrees at 7 bases. Germline V gives CDR1 MNHEY, CDR2 SMNVEV (reference sequence). The CDR3 loop spans 14 amino acids. The V gene end was trimmed by 6 bases and the J gene end by 9 bases; junction bases not matched to a gene: 11. The CDR3 sequence: CASRGQVGRAEQFF. Here the CDR3 DNA reads TGTGCCAGCAGAGGACAGGTCGGGCGGGCTGAGCAGTTCTTC.

The V and J genes are TRBV7-8 and TRBJ2-7; 7 bases are a match to TRBD1. The CDR3 totals 15 residues. Trimming took 5 bases from V and 0 from J; bases not matched to a gene: 7. The germline V gene encodes CDR1 SGHVS and CDR2 FQNEAQ. The chain's CDR3 is CASSPTGVSSYEQYF. In DNA, the CDR3 is TGTGCCAGCAGCCCAACAGGGGTCAGCTCCTACGAGCAGTACTTC.

V gene TRBV6-5 combines with J gene TRBJ1-1; 8 bases align to TRBD1. J lost 12 bases, V lost 0 bases, and 9 bases had no gene match. The CDR3 sequence is 14 residues long. Looked up from germline, CDR1 is MNHEY and CDR2 is SVGAGI. The CDR3: CASSYSRQGWRSFF. The CDR3 nucleotides read TGTGCCAGCAGTTACTCGAGACAGGGGTGGAGATCTTTCTTT.

The rearrangement links TRBV10-2 to TRBJ1-1, with D hard to call. V was cut by 4 bases and J by 2 bases, with 11 bases left in between. There are 14 residues in the CDR3. Germline CDR1 is WSHSY and CDR2 is SAAADI. In DNA, the CDR3 is TGCGCCAGCAGTGCGAGAGGACTAAACACTGAAGCTTTCTTT. Translated, it gives CASSARGLNTEAFF.

The rearrangement joins TRBV9 to TRBJ2-1, with 8 positions matching TRBD2. The trim removed 1 base at V and 8 bases at J, leaving 14 bases unmatched. Germline CDR1 is SGDLS and CDR2 is YYNGEE. This CDR3 spans 17 amino acids. CDR3 sequence: CASSVMVGTGGSDEQFF. Written as DNA, the CDR3 is TGTGCCAGCAGCGTAATGGTTGGGACGGGGGGGAGCGATGAGCAGTTCTTC.

This CDR3 reads CASSEGTANSPLHF. The DNA of the CDR3 is TGTGCCAGCAGTGAAGGGACAGCCAATTCACCCCTCCACTTT. The V and J genes are TRBV6-1 and TRBJ1-6; D perhaps matches TRBD1 (6 bases). V gave up 1 base and J gave up 7 bases, with 8 bases separating them. Germline V CDR1 and CDR2: MNHNS, SASEGT. The length of the CDR3 is 14 residues.

The chain joins TRBV7-9 to TRBJ1-3; D uncertain. CDR1 is SEHNR, CDR2 FQNEAQ, per germline (reference sequence). The CDR3 spans 15 residues. V lost 1 base and J 0 bases, leaving 7 bases between the germline ends. The CDR3 DNA is TGTGCCAGCAGCTTAGAAACATACTCTGGAAACACCATATATTTT. Amino acid sequence: CASSLETYSGNTIYF.